This T cell receptor (beta chain) is from a study of CD8 T cells in ankylosing spondylitis. This CDR3 is built from 12 residues. Deletions cut 0 bases from V and 6 bases from J, with 6 bases between. CDR1 is DFQATT, CDR2 SNEGSKA, per germline (reference sequence). This clonotype has ten or more counts. A single record per CDR3 protein comes from TCRdb applying MiXCR to the 5' RACE reads. The data show around 250,000 distinct CDR3 sequences, with under 35% seen just once and around 4.5% held by the top ten. This receptor was identified in a male donor with ankylosing spondylitis or in good health (not recorded which). The sample taken for sequencing was blood, either unsorted or a sorted T cell fraction (not recorded which). V is TRBV20-1 and J is TRBJ1-5, with D hard to call. In nucleotides, the CDR3 is TGCAGTGCTAGAGATGCGGGTCAGCCCCAGCATTTT. Translated: CSARDAGQPQHF.